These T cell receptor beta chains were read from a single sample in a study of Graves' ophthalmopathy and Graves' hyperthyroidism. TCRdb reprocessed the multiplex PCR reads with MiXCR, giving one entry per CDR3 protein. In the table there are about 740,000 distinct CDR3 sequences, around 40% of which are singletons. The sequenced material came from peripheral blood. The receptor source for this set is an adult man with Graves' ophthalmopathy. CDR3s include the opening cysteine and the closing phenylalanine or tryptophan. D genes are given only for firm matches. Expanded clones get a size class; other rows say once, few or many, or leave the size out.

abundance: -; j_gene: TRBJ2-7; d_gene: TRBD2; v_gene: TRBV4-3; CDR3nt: TGCGCCAGCAGCCAAGATCCGGGACTAGCGGGACCTAACGAGCAGTACTTC; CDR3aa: CASSQDPGLAGPNEQYF
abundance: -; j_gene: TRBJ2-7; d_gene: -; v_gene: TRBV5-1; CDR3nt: TGCGCCAGCAGTATGACTACTAACTACGAGCAGTACTTC; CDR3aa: CASSMTTNYEQYF
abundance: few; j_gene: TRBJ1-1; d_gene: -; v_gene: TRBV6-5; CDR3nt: TGTGCCAGCAGTTACCCCACACCGTCGAACACTGAAGCTTTCTTT; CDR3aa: CASSYPTPSNTEAFF
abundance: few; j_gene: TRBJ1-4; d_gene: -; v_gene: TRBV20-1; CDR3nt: TGCAGTGCTTACTACAGGGTGGGGGAAAAACTGTTTTTT; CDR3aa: CSAYYRVGEKLFF
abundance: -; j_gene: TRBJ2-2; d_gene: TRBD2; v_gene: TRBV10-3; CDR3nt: TGTGCCATCAGTGAGTCGTTGCGGGGGACCACCGGGGAGCTGTTTTTT; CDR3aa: CAISESLRGTTGELFF
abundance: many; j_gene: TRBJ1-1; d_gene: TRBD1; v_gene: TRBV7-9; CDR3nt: TGTGCCAGCAGCTTAGAGACAGGGTACACTGAAGCTTTCTTT; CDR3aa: CASSLETGYTEAFF
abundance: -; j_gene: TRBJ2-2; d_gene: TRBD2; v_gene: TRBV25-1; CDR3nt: TGTACCAGTGATCCTAGCGGGGTTAAGAACACCGGGGAGCTGTTTTTT; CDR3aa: CTSDPSGVKNTGELFF
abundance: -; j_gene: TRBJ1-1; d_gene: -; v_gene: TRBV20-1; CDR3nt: TGCAGTGCTAGAGGCCAAGGGGCGACCACTGAAGCTTTCTTT; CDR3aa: CSARGQGATTEAFF
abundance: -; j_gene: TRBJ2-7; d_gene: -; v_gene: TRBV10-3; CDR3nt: TGTGCCAGCAGCACGACCAGTACAGGGTTCAGATCCTACGAGCAGTACTTC; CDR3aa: CASSTTSTGFRSYEQYF
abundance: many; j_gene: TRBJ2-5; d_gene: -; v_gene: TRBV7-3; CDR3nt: TGTGCTAGCAGCTTGGGGCAGAAAGAGACCCAGTACTTC; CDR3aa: CASSLGQKETQYF
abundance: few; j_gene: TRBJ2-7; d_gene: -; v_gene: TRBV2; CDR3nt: TGCGCCAGCAGCCAAGTCGACGGACAGAGCTACGAGCAGTACTTC; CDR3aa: CASSQVDGQSYEQYF
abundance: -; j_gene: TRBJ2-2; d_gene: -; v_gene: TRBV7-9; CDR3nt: TGTGCCAGCAGCTTAGGAGAATTTGCCGCCGGGGAGCTGTTTTTT; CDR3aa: CASSLGEFAAGELFF
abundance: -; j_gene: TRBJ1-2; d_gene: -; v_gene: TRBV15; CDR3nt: TGTGCCACCAGCAGAGATAGGGAGTTCTATGGCTACACCTTC; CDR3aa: CATSRDREFYGYTF
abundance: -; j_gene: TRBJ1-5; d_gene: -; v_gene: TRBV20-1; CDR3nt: TGCAGTGCCGGGGAGAGGAATCAGCCCCAGCATTTT; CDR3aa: CSAGERNQPQHF
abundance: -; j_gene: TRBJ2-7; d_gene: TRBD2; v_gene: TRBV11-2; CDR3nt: TGTGCCAGCAGCTTAGGTCTGTCCAGTTACATGGTAGCGGGGGCCTACGAGCAGTACTTC; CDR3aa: CASSLGLSSYMVAGAYEQYF
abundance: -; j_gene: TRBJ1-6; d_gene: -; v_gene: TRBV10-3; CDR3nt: TGTGCCAGCACCACCGGACGCCAACTCCACTTT; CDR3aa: CASTTGRQLHF
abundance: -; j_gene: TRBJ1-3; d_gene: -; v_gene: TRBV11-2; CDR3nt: TGTGCCAGCAGCGTAAGGGTGTCTGACTCTGGAAACACCATATATTTT; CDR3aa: CASSVRVSDSGNTIYF
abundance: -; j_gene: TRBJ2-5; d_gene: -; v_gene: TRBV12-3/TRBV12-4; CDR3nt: TGTGCCAGCAGCCGAAAGGACCGTTACCAAGAGACCCAGTACTTC; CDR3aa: CASSRKDRYQETQYF
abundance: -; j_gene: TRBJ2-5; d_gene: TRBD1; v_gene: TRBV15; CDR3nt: TGTGCCACCAGCAGAGATTCGGGACAGGTTGAGGAGACCCAGTACTTC; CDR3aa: CATSRDSGQVEETQYF
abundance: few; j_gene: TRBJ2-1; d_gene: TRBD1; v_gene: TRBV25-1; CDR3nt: TGTGCCAGCAACGCCAGGACAGGGTCTGGGAATGAGCAGTTCTTC; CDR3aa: CASNARTGSGNEQFF
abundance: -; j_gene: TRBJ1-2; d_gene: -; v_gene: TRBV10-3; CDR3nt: TGTGCCAGCAGTTGGGCACCCCCGGGATCGGACTATGGCTACACCTTC; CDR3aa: CASSWAPPGSDYGYTF
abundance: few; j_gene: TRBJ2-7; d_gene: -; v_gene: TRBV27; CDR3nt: TGTGCCAGCAGTGCCCGGACTCTTACCTACGAGCAGTACTTC; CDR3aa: CASSARTLTYEQYF
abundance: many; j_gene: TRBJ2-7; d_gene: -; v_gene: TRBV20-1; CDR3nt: TGCAGTGCCACCTGGGAGGGGGCCTCCTACGAGCAGTACTTC; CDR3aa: CSATWEGASYEQYF
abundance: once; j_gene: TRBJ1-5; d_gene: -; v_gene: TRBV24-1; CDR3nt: TGTGCCACCAGTGATAGGGTACTAGCGGAAGAGACCCAGCATTTT; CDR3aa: CATSDRVLAEETQHF
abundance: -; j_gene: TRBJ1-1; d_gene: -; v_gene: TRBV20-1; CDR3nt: TGCAGTGCTAGAGAGGGGCTCCAGGACACTGAAGCTTTCTTT; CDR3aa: CSAREGLQDTEAFF
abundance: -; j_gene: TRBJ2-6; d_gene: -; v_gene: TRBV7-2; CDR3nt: TGTGCCAGCAGCTTAGAGTTCCACAGGCGGGTCTCTGGGGCCAACGTCCTGACTTTC; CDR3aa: CASSLEFHRRVSGANVLTF